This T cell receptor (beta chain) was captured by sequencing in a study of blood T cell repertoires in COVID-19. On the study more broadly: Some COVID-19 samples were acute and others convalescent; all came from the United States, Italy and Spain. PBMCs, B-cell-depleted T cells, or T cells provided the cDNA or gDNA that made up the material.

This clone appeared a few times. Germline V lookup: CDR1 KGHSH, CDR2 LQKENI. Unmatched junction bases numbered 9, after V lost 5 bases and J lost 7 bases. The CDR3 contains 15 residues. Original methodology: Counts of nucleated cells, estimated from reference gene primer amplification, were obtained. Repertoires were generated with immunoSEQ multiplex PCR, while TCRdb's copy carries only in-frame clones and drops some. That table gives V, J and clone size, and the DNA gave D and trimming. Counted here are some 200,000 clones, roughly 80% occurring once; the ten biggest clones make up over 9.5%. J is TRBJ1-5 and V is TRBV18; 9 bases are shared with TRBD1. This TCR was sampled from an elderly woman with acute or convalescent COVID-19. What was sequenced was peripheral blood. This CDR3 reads CASSTLQGARQPQHF. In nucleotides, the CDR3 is TGTGCCAGCTCAACGTTACAGGGGGCCAGGCAGCCCCAGCATTTT.